The present entry profiles one T cell receptor (beta chain) with its context. The antigen remains unidentified. This sample is drawn from a study of shared clonotypes between healthy human individuals. Naive-designated CD8 cells lacked CD45RO, were positively enriched for CCR7, and omitted terminally differentiated effector memory CD45RA+ cells. In the authors' workflow: Because ImmunoSEQ provided only junction sequences with no quality scores, the filtering differed. Assay: immunoSEQ multiplex PCR; the TCRdb copy retains only in-frame clones and omits some. The V and J calls and clone size come from that table; D and trimming were worked out from the DNA. This sample carries some 2,000,000 clones, approximately 94% of them seen once, and the ten largest clones take more than 0.95%. The study's findings and limits: Compared with clonotypes that all four donors shared, non-shared clonotypes had lower generation probabilities.

Sequenced input: naive CD8+ T cells sorted from blood. The sequence was collected from a man younger than 35 in good health.

This CDR3 is CASSEFADYYNEQFF. CDR3 sequence (DNA): TGCGCCAGCAGTGAGTTCGCGGATTATTACAATGAGCAGTTCTTC. The chain recombines TRBV10-2 with TRBJ2-1; D is uncertain. The germline gives CDR1 WSHSY, CDR2 SAAADI. V lost 1 base and J 4 bases, leaving 11 bases between the germline ends. The CDR3 covers 15 residues.